These T cell receptor beta chains were read from a single sample in a study of cytomegalovirus exposure and HLA in healthy donors. TCRdb keeps only in-frame clones here, not all; method: immunoSEQ multiplex PCR. The table includes nearly 110,000 clones, around 89% detected once. The sequencing sample was made of PBMCs. These receptors came from a woman aged 18 to 35 in good health and CMV-seropositive. The CDR3 runs from the conserved cysteine through the conserved F or W. D genes are given only for firm matches. Not every row has a clone size; where given, it reads once, few, many or a size class.

>few|TRBV5-4|15|TRBD2|TRBJ2-5
TGTGCCAGCAGCGCGGGCGGGACTAGTGGAGAGACCCAGTACTTC
CASSAGGTSGETQYF
>-|TRBV7-9|19|TRBD1|TRBJ2-1
TGTGCCAGCAGCATCAGGGGGTTGGGGTCCACACACTTATACAATGAGCAGTTCTTC
CASSIRGLGSTHLYNEQFF
>-|TRBV18|16|-|TRBJ1-3
TGTGCCAGCTCACCAGGGCCGTTACGCTCTGGAAACACCATATATTTT
CASSPGPLRSGNTIYF
>-|TRBV6-5|14|TRBD1|TRBJ1-2
TGTGCCAGCAGCCTTTCGGACAGGGAGGATGGCTACACCTTC
CASSLSDREDGYTF
>-|TRBV6-5|12|-|TRBJ1-2
TGTGCCAGCAGCGGAGGCGGCTATGGCTACACCTTC
CASSGGGYGYTF
>once|TRBV27|15|-|TRBJ1-6
TGTGCCAGCATGGCGGAGAGCTCCTATAATTCACCCCTCCACTTT
CASMAESSYNSPLHF
>-|TRBV11-2|15|TRBD1|TRBJ2-7
TGTGCCAGCAGCTTTCGACAGGGGATTTCGGTCGAGCAGTACTTC
CASSFRQGISVEQYF
>once|TRBV9|12|-|TRBJ2-5
TGTGCCAGCAGCGGTGGGGGGGAGACCCAGTACTTC
CASSGGGETQYF
>-|TRBV9|14|TRBD1|TRBJ1-1
TGTGCCAGCAGCGAGACTCCAGGGGGTCATGAAGCTTTCTTT
CASSETPGGHEAFF
>-|TRBV6-1|14|-|TRBJ1-2
TGTGCCAGCAGTGAAGAAGGGCGGGCCTATGGCTACACCTTC
CASSEEGRAYGYTF
>-|TRBV2|15|TRBD1|TRBJ2-7
TGTGCCAGCAGTGCGGGACAGGGGTTTTTCAACGAGCAGTACTTC
CASSAGQGFFNEQYF
>-|TRBV10-1|14|-|TRBJ2-3
TGCGCCAGCTCCGACAGTTCTAGCACAGATACGCAGTATTTT
CASSDSSSTDTQYF
>-|TRBV4-3|16|TRBD1|TRBJ2-2
TGCGCCAGCAGCCGAACCGGGACAGGGCCCACCGGGGAGCTGTTTTTT
CASSRTGTGPTGELFF
>-|TRBV19|14|-|TRBJ1-1
TGTGCCAGTAGTATAGCCAGGGGTTCCACTGAAGCTTTCTTT
CASSIARGSTEAFF
>-|TRBV19|13|-|TRBJ2-1
TGTGCCAGTGGGCAGGGTCTGGGCAATGAGCAGTTCTTC
CASGQGLGNEQFF
>-|TRBV7-9|15|-|TRBJ1-5
TGTGCCAGCAGCTTAGCCACGGGGAGCAATCAGCCCCAGCATTTT
CASSLATGSNQPQHF
>-|TRBV23-1|15|-|TRBJ2-3
TGCGCCAGCAGTCAATCGGGGGGAATCACAGATACGCAGTATTTT
CASSQSGGITDTQYF
>-|TRBV9|16|-|TRBJ2-2
TGTGCCAGCAGCGTATTCCCGGGACAGAACACCGGGGAGCTGTTTTTT
CASSVFPGQNTGELFF
>-|TRBV4-1|15|TRBD1|TRBJ1-1
TGCGCCAGCAGCCTCACCGGGACAGTGAACACTGAAGCTTTCTTT
CASSLTGTVNTEAFF
>-|TRBV9|16|TRBD2|TRBJ2-5
TGTGCCAGCAGCGTAGCGGCTAGCGGGTACCAAGAGACCCAGTACTTC
CASSVAASGYQETQYF
>-|TRBV19|13|-|TRBJ1-4
TGTGCCAGTAGTAGGGAAACCGGAGGCGAACTGTTTTTT
CASSRETGGELFF
>-|TRBV29-1|12|-|TRBJ2-1
TGCAGCGTCGCAGACAGTTGGAATGAGCAGTTCTTC
CSVADSWNEQFF
>-|TRBV11-2|13|-|TRBJ1-5
TGTGCCAGCAGCGATGGCCAGGCGCAGCCCCAGCATTTT
CASSDGQAQPQHF
>-|TRBV5-1|15|TRBD2|TRBJ2-1
TGCGCCAGCAGTTCTCCTAGCGGGGGCATCAATGAGCAGTTCTTC
CASSSPSGGINEQFF
>few|TRBV7-2|17|-|TRBJ1-1
TGTGCCAGCAGCTTAGGAGCGCCCCCACTAATGAACACTGAAGCTTTCTTT
CASSLGAPPLMNTEAFF
>-|TRBV6-5|13|-|TRBJ2-3
TGTGCCAGCAGGGTACATAGCACAGATACGCAGTATTTT
CASRVHSTDTQYF
>-|TRBV10-2|15|TRBD1|TRBJ2-3
TGCGCCAGCAGGCCGGACAGGGTTAGTCCAGATACGCAGTATTTT
CASRPDRVSPDTQYF
>-|TRBV4-3|14|TRBD1|TRBJ2-3
TGCGCCAGCAGCCCCGGACAGGGGTCTGATACGCAGTATTTT
CASSPGQGSDTQYF
>-|TRBV10-3|16|TRBD1|TRBJ2-2
TGTGCCATCAGTGAGAGGGACAGGGCGGGCACCGGGGAGCTGTTTTTT
CAISERDRAGTGELFF
>-|TRBV14|15|-|TRBJ1-1
TGTGCCAGCAGCCAATGGGCCCTGCTGAACACTGAAGCTTTCTTT
CASSQWALLNTEAFF
>-|TRBV4-1|15|TRBD1|TRBJ2-7
TGCGCCAGCAGCCAAGCTCGGACAGGGGGGGACGAGCAGTACTTC
CASSQARTGGDEQYF
>once|TRBV9|17|-|TRBJ2-6
TGTGCCAGCAGCGTAAGAAGCAGGGTTTCTGGGGCCAACGTCCTGACTTTC
CASSVRSRVSGANVLTF
>-|TRBV28|14|-|TRBJ1-5
TGTGCCAGCAGGACGACACCTAGCAATCAGCCCCAGCATTTT
CASRTTPSNQPQHF
>few|TRBV11-2|15|TRBD2|TRBJ2-5
TGTGCCAGCAGCTTCGGGGGGAGGGTCCAAGAGACCCAGTACTTC
CASSFGGRVQETQYF
>-|TRBV25-1|13|-|TRBJ1-4
TGTGCCAGCCGTCCTAGCATAGGGGAAAAACTGTTTTTT
CASRPSIGEKLFF
>few|TRBV10-1|12|-|TRBJ2-7
TGCGCCAGCAGTCCTAACTCCTACGAGCAGTACTTC
CASSPNSYEQYF
>-|TRBV2|15|-|TRBJ1-2
TGTGCCAGCAGTGAACGGACAGTAGCTAACTATGGCTACACCTTC
CASSERTVANYGYTF
>once|TRBV9|16|TRBD1|TRBJ1-3
TGTGCCAGCAGCGTAGGCTACAGGGGCGCGGGAAACACCATATATTTT
CASSVGYRGAGNTIYF
>few|TRBV6-6|14|-|TRBJ1-6
TGTGCCAGCAGGCTCGGGGGAGAGAATTCACCCCTCCACTTT
CASRLGGENSPLHF
>-|TRBV7-2|14|-|TRBJ2-2
TGTGCCAGCATCCCGACTGGGGGCGCCGGGGAGCTGTTTTTT
CASIPTGGAGELFF
>-|TRBV25-1|16|TRBD1|TRBJ1-2
TGTGCCAGCAGTGATTCCCCCACAGGGGGCGGATATGGCTACACCTTC
CASSDSPTGGGYGYTF
>once|TRBV7-9|15|-|TRBJ1-5
TGTGCCAGCAGCTTAGGTCTGGGAGGGGGTCAGCCCCAGCATTTT
CASSLGLGGGQPQHF
>-|TRBV5-6|15|-|TRBJ1-3
TGTGCCAGCAGCTTCTTGACAATCTCTGGAAACACCATATATTTT
CASSFLTISGNTIYF
>-|TRBV19|15|-|TRBJ1-2
TGTGCCAGTAGTATACCCTCCCAAGGGGCCTATGGCTACACCTTC
CASSIPSQGAYGYTF
>-|TRBV6-5|16|TRBD2|TRBJ2-2
TGTGCCAGCAGTTCCATCCGACTAGCCAACACCGGGGAGCTGTTTTTT
CASSSIRLANTGELFF
>few|TRBV29-1|13|-|TRBJ1-1
TGCAGCGTTGATGCCAGTTCGTACACTGAAGCTTTCTTT
CSVDASSYTEAFF
>-|TRBV27|12|-|TRBJ2-2
TGTGCCAGCAGTACATACACCGGGGAGCTGTTTTTT
CASSTYTGELFF
>-|TRBV5-1|16|-|TRBJ2-3
TGCGCCAGCAGCTTGGTGGCGACGCGGTACACAGATACGCAGTATTTT
CASSLVATRYTDTQYF
>-|TRBV28|12|-|TRBJ1-2
TGTGCCAGCAGTCCCACCCAGATAGGCTACACCTTC
CASSPTQIGYTF
>-|TRBV7-8|16|-|TRBJ1-6
TGTGCCAGCAGCTACCGGAGATCAACATATAATTCACCCCTCCACTTT
CASSYRRSTYNSPLHF
>-|TRBV15|14|TRBD1|TRBJ1-2
TGTGCCACCAGCAGCGGTAGGGGGCCTTATGGCTACACCTTC
CATSSGRGPYGYTF
>-|TRBV11-3|18|TRBD2|TRBJ2-3
TGTGCCAGCAGCTTAGGATCTAGCGGGGGCTTCAATCCCGATACGCAGTATTTT
CASSLGSSGGFNPDTQYF
>-|TRBV18|19|TRBD1|TRBJ2-6
TGTGCCAGCTCACGAATCGGGGGACAGGGGGCCTCTGGGGCCAACGTCCTGACTTTC
CASSRIGGQGASGANVLTF
>-|TRBV4-3|16|TRBD2|TRBJ2-1
TGCGCCAGCAGCCAAGAGTCAAGCGGGGGGTACAATGAGCAGTTCTTC
CASSQESSGGYNEQFF